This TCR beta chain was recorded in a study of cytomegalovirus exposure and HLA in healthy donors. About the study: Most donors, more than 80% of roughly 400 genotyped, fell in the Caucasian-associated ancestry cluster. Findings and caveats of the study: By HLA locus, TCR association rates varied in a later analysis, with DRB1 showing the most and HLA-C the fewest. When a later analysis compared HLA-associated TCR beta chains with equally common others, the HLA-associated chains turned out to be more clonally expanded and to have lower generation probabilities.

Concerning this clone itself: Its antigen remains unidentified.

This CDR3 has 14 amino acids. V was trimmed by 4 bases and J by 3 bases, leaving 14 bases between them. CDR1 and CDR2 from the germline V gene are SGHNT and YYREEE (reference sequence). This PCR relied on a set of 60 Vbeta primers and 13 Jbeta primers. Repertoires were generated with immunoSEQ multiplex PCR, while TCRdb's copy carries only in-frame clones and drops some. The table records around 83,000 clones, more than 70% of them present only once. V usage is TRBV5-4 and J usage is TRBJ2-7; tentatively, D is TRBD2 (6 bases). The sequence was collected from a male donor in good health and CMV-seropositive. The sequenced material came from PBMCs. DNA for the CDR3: TGTGCCAGCAGCCCCGGGAGTCTGGGCTACGAGCAGTACTTC. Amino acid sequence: CASSPGSLGYEQYF. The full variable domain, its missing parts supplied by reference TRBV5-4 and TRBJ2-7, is ETGVTQSPTHLIKTRGQQVTLRCSSQSGHNTVSWYQQALGQGPQFIFQYYREEENGRGNFPPRFSGLQFPNYSSELNVNALELDDSALYLCASSPGSLGYEQYFGPGTRLTVT.